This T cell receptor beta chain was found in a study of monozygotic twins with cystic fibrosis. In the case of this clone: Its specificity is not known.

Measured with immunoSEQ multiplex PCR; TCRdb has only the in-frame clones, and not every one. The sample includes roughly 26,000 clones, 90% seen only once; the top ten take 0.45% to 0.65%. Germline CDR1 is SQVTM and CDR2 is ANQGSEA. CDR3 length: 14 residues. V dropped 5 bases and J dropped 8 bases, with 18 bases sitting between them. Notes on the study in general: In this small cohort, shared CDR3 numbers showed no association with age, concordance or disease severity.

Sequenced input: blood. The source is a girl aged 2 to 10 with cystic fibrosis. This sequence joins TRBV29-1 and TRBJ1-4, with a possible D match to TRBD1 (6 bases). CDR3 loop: CSVHPRGAGEKLFF. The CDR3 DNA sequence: TGCAGCGTTCATCCAAGGGGGGCGGGGGAAAAACTGTTTTTT.